These T cell receptor beta chains were read from a single sample in a study of Ad26.COV2.S vaccination and SARS-CoV-2 variants. Repertoires were generated with immunoSEQ multiplex PCR, while TCRdb's copy carries only in-frame clones and drops some. Of 250,000 or so clones listed, around 88% are singletons. The sample was peripheral blood, taken in a trial of Ad26.COV2.S vaccine versus placebo. These receptors all stem from a person between 18 and 59 years old who received the Ad26.COV2.S COVID-19 vaccine or a placebo. CDR3s leave out the opening cysteine and the closing phenylalanine or tryptophan. A D gene is named only where the DNA matches it firmly.

V: TRBV5-4; J: TRBJ1-2; D: -; CDR3: ASSLEPSSYGYT
V: TRBV15; J: TRBJ1-5; D: -; CDR3: ATSREGSNQPQH
V: TRBV7-3; J: TRBJ1-1; D: -; CDR3: ASSFGKGVTEAF
V: TRBV4-2; J: TRBJ2-2; D: -; CDR3: ASSQEGQPSGELF
V: TRBV21-1; J: TRBJ2-3; D: -; CDR3: ASSKCGRGDTQY
V: TRBV7-2; J: TRBJ1-2; D: -; CDR3: ASTLGGSRAVRGYT
V: TRBV4-1; J: TRBJ2-1; D: -; CDR3: ASSSGQYNEQF
V: TRBV27; J: TRBJ2-5; D: TRBD2; CDR3: ASSHSGGRQETQY
V: TRBV19; J: TRBJ1-2; D: -; CDR3: ASSPTDYGYT
V: TRBV28; J: TRBJ1-5; D: -; CDR3: ASSSGQRYQPQH
V: TRBV3-1/TRBV3-2; J: TRBJ1-1; D: -; CDR3: ASSQDGGSQAF
V: TRBV7-7; J: TRBJ1-1; D: -; CDR3: ASSLTENTEAF
V: TRBV19; J: TRBJ2-3; D: TRBD2; CDR3: ASSQLAPDTQY
V: TRBV4-1; J: TRBJ1-3; D: -; CDR3: ASSQELLSGNTIY
V: TRBV2; J: TRBJ2-3; D: -; CDR3: ASSVSEDTQY
V: TRBV6-2/TRBV6-3; J: TRBJ2-1; D: -; CDR3: ASSYSQGEGYRNEQF
V: TRBV19; J: TRBJ2-5; D: -; CDR3: ASSKDRDPPSAQY
V: TRBV2; J: TRBJ1-4; D: -; CDR3: ASSAPKATNEKLF
V: TRBV5-1; J: TRBJ1-2; D: -; CDR3: ASSPRGPNYGYT
V: TRBV7-3; J: TRBJ1-6; D: TRBD1; CDR3: ASSSAGQGNSPLH
V: TRBV30; J: TRBJ2-5; D: -; CDR3: AWSVQPSAGQQETQY
V: TRBV19; J: TRBJ1-5; D: -; CDR3: ASSIVGSNQPQH
V: TRBV9; J: TRBJ2-3; D: TRBD2; CDR3: ASSVGRGAGDTDTQY
V: TRBV7-6; J: TRBJ2-4; D: TRBD2; CDR3: ASSVSGAVGDIQY
V: TRBV10-3; J: TRBJ2-4; D: -; CDR3: AISEFGRSAKNIQY
V: TRBV11-1; J: TRBJ2-3; D: -; CDR3: ASSLGRGLSTDTQY
V: TRBV27; J: TRBJ2-1; D: TRBD2; CDR3: ASSLSWPAGGQLNEQF
V: TRBV11-3; J: TRBJ1-3; D: -; CDR3: ASSFHTDKSLSGNTIY
V: TRBV27; J: TRBJ1-2; D: TRBD1; CDR3: ASSLSRTGSYGYT
V: TRBV4-2; J: TRBJ2-2; D: -; CDR3: ASSQRPLGDPGELF
V: TRBV15; J: TRBJ2-3; D: TRBD1; CDR3: ATSSPRDRSYLGTDTQY
V: TRBV5-5; J: TRBJ2-3; D: -; CDR3: ASSLEGGSTDTQY
V: TRBV3-1/TRBV3-2; J: TRBJ1-4; D: TRBD1; CDR3: ASSLQKGAREKLF
V: TRBV7-9; J: TRBJ2-1; D: -; CDR3: ASSLKGATWGNEQF
V: TRBV7-9; J: TRBJ2-1; D: -; CDR3: ASSLGARSEQF
V: TRBV19; J: TRBJ1-2; D: TRBD1; CDR3: ASSWGTDLYGYT
V: TRBV29-1; J: TRBJ2-5; D: -; CDR3: SVNRDLQETQY